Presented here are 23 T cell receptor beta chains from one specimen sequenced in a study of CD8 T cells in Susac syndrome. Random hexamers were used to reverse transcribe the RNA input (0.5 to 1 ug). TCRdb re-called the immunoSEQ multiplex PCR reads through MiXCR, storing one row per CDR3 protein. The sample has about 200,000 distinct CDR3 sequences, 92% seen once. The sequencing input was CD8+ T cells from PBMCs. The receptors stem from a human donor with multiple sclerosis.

For the CDR3, the DNA is TGTGCCAGCAGCTTTATACCCTCCGCCTACAATGAGCAGTTCTTC. Translating it yields CASSFIPSAYNEQFF. The chain carries TRBV7-9 and TRBJ2-1; D not resolved. The CDR3 is 15 amino acids. CDR1 SEHNR and CDR2 FQNEAQ come from the germline V gene (reference sequence). V was clipped by 3 bases and J by 2 bases, with 11 bases between them. The full variable domain, rest sourced from reference TRBV7-9 and TRBJ2-1, is DTGVSQNPRHKITKRGQNVTFRCDPISEHNRLYWYRQTLGQGPEFLTYFQNEAQLEKSRLLSDRFSAERPKGSFSTLEIQRTEQGDSAMYLCASSFIPSAYNEQFFGPGTRLTVL.

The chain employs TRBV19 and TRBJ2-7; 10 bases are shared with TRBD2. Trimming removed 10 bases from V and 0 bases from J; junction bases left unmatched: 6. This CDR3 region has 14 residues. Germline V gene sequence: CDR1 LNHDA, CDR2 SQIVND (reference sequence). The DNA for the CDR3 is TGTGCCACCAGGACTAGCGGCAGCTCCTACGAGCAGTACTTC. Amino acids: CATRTSGSSYEQYF.

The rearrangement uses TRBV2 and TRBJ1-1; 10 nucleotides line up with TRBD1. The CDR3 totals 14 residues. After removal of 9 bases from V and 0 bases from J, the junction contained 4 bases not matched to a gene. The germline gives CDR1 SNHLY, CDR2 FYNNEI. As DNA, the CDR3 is TGTGCCAGACGACAGGGGGCATTGAACACTGAAGCTTTCTTT. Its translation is CARRQGALNTEAFF.

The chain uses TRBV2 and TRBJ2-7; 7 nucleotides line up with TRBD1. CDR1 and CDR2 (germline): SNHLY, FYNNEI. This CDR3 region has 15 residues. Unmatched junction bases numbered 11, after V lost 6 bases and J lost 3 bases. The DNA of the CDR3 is TGTGCCAGCAGGGAACTTACAGGGGCCCGCTACGAGCAGTACTTC. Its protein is CASRELTGARYEQYF. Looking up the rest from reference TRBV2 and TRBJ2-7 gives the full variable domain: EPEVTQTPSHQVTQMGQEVILRCVPISNHLYFYWYRQILGQKVEFLVSFYNNEISEKSEIFDDQFSVERPDGSNFTLKIRSTKLEDSAMYFCASRELTGARYEQYFGPGTRLTVT.

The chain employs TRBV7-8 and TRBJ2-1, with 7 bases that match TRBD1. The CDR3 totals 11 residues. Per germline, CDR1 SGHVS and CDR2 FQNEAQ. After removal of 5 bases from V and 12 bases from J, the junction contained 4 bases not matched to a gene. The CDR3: CASSPDRVQFF. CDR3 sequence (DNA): TGTGCCAGCAGCCCCGACAGGGTGCAGTTCTTC. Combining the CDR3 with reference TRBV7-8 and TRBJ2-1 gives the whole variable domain GAGVSQSPRYKVAKRGQDVALRCDPISGHVSLFWYQQALGQGPEFLTYFQNEAQLDKSGLPSDRFFAERPEGSVSTLKIQRTQQEDSAVYLCASSPDRVQFFGPGTRLTVL.

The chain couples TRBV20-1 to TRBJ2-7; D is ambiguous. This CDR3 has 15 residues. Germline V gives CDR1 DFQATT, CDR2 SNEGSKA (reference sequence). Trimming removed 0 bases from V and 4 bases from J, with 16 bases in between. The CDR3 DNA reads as TGCAGTGCTAGAGATTTCAAGGGTACCCTATACGAGCAGTACTTC. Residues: CSARDFKGTLYEQYF.

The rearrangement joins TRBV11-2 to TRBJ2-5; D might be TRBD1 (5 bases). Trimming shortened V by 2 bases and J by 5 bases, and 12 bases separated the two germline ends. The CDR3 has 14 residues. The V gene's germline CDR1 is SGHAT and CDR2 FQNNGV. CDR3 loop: CASSLQGLRETQYF. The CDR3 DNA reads TGTGCCAGCAGCTTACAGGGTTTGCGTGAGACCCAGTACTTC.

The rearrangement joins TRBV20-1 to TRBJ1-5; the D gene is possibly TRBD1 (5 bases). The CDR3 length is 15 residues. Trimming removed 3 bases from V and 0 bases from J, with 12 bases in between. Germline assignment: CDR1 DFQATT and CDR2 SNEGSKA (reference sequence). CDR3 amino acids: CSASPGRNSNQPQHF. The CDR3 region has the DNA TGCAGTGCTAGTCCAGGGCGTAATAGCAATCAGCCCCAGCATTTT.

In DNA form, the CDR3 reads TGTGCCAGCAGTGACAGGGGGCTAGGAAACACTGAAGCTTTCTTT. This sequence encodes CASSDRGLGNTEAFF. V gene TRBV6-5 combines with J gene TRBJ1-1, with TRBD1 identical over 10 bases. This CDR3 has 15 amino acids. V shed 5 bases and J 2 bases; nucleotides not matched to a gene: 5. Looked up from germline, CDR1 is MNHEY and CDR2 is SVGAGI.

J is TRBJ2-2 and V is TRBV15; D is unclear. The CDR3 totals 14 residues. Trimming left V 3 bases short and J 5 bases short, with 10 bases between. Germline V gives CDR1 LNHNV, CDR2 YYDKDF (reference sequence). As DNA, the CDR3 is TGTGCCACCAGCAGGACTGGGGTAACCGGGGAGCTGTTTTTT. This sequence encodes CATSRTGVTGELFF.

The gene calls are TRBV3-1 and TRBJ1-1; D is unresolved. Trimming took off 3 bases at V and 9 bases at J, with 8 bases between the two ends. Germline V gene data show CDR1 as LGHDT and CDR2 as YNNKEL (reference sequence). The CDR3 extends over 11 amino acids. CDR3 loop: CASSQGEQAFF. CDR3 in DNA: TGTGCCAGCAGCCAGGGTGAACAAGCTTTCTTT.

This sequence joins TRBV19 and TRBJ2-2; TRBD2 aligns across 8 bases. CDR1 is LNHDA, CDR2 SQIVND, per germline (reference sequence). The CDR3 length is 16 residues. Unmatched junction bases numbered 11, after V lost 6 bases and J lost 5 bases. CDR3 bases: TGTGCCAGTAGGATCACGGGGGGGCTCGGAACCGGGGAGCTGTTTTTT. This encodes CASRITGGLGTGELFF.

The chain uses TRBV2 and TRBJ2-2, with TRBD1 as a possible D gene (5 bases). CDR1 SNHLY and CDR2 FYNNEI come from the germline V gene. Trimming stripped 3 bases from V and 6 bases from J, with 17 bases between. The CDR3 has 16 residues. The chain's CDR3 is CASSDLRNEGAGELFF. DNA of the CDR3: TGTGCCAGCAGTGACCTCCGAAATGAAGGGGCCGGGGAGCTGTTTTTT.

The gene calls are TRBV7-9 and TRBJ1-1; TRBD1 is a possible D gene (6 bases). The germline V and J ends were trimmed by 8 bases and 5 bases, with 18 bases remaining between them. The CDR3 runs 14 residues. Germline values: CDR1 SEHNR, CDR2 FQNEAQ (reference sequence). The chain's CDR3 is CASWELTGETEAFF. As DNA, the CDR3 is TGTGCCAGCTGGGAGTTGACAGGAGAAACTGAAGCTTTCTTT.

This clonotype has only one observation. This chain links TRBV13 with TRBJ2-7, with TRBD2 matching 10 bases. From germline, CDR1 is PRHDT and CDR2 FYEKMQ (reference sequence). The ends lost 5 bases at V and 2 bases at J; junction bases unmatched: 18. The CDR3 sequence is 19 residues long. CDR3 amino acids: CASSTRRGGSGGIPYEQYF. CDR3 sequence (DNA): TGTGCCAGCAGCACCAGGCGGGGGGGTAGCGGGGGGATCCCCTACGAGCAGTACTTC.

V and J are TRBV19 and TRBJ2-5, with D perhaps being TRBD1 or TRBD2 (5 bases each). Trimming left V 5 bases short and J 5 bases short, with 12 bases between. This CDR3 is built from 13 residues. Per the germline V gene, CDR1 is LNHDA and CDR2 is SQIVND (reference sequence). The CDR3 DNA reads TGTGCCAGTAGTCCATGGGGGTGGGAGACCCAGTACTTC. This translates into CASSPWGWETQYF.

CDR3 DNA: TGTGCCAGCAGTTTAGGAAGGTGGACTGAAGCTTTCTTT. Protein sequence: CASSLGRWTEAFF. The chain joins TRBV27 to TRBJ1-1; D is ambiguous. The CDR3 totals 13 residues. Germline V gene sequence: CDR1 MNHEY, CDR2 SMNVEV (reference sequence). V gave up 2 bases and J gave up 5 bases, with 9 bases separating them.

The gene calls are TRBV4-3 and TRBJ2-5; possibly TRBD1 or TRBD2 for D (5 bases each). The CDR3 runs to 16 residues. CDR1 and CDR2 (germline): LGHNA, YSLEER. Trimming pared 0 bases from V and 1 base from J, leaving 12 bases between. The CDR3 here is CASSQDLRGTQETQYF. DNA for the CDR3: TGCGCCAGCAGCCAAGATCTTCGAGGGACCCAAGAGACCCAGTACTTC.

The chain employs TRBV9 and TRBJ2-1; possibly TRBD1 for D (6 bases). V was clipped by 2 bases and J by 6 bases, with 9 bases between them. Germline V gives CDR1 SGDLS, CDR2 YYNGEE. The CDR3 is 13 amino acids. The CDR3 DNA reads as TGTGCCAGCAGCGTCGGGACACTCAATGAGCAGTTCTTC. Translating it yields CASSVGTLNEQFF.

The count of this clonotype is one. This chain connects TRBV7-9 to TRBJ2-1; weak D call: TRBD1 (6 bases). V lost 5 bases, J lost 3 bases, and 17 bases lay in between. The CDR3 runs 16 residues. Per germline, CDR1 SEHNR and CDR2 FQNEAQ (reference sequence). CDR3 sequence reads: CASSPTLGAVYNEQFF. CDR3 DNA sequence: TGTGCCAGCAGCCCTACCCTGGGGGCGGTCTACAATGAGCAGTTCTTC.

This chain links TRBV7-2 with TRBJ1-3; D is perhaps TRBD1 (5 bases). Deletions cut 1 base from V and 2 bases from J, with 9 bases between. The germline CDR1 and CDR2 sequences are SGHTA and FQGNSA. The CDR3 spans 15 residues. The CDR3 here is CASSLVAGPGNTIYF. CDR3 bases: TGTGCCAGCAGCTTAGTGGCAGGGCCTGGAAACACCATATATTTT.

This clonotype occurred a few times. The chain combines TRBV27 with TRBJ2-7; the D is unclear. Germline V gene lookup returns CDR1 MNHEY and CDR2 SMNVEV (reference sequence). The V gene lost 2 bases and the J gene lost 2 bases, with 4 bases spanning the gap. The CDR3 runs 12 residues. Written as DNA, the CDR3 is TGTGCCAGCAGTTTAAGACCCTACGAGCAGTACTTC. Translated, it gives CASSLRPYEQYF.

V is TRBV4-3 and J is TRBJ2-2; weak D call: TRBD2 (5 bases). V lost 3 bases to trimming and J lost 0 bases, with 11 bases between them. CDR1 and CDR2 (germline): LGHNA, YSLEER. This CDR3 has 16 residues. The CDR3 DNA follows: TGCGCCAGCAGCCAGGGTAGCGCGCCGAACACCGGGGAGCTGTTTTTT. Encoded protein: CASSQGSAPNTGELFF.